The 14 T cell receptor beta chains listed next were all sequenced from one sample in a study of blood T cell repertoires in COVID-19. Produced via immunoSEQ multiplex PCR; TCRdb's table is partial and in-frame only. This sample has under 500,000 clones, with 70% to 90% found just once. The sample taken for sequencing was PBMCs or T cells enriched from blood (not recorded which). Receptors originate from a woman between 18 and 29 years old with acute COVID-19.

The rearrangement joins TRBV7-2 to TRBJ2-7; 10 positions match TRBD1. Germline V gene lookup returns CDR1 SGHTA and CDR2 FQGNSA. Trimming at V came to 1 base and at J to 3 bases, leaving 3 bases not matched to a gene. The CDR3 contains 15 residues. The CDR3 sequence: CASSLGGTGDYEQYF. As DNA, the CDR3 is TGTGCCAGCAGCTTAGGCGGGACAGGGGACTACGAGCAGTACTTC.

The rearrangement joins TRBV7-2 to TRBJ2-3; 7 bases line up with TRBD1. The trim removed 4 bases at V and 4 bases at J, leaving 8 bases unmatched. The germline gives CDR1 SGHTA, CDR2 FQGNSA. This CDR3 region has 15 residues. The CDR3 DNA sequence: TGTGCCAGCAGCTCAAGACAGGGTGTGGCAGATACGCAGTATTTT. It codes for CASSSRQGVADTQYF.

This rearrangement joins TRBV14 to TRBJ1-3; D uncertain. Germline lookup yields CDR1 SGHDN and CDR2 FVKESK. V was shortened by 4 bases and J by 4 bases, with 5 bases between the two germline ends. The CDR3 consists of 12 residues. The CDR3 loop is CASSLRGNTIYF. CDR3 sequence (DNA): TGTGCCAGCAGCCTCAGGGGAAACACCATATATTTT.

The chain recombines TRBV5-8 with TRBJ2-7, with D uncertain. The length of the CDR3 is 14 residues. V lost 0 bases, J lost 0 bases, and 7 bases lay in between. From germline, CDR1 is SGHTS and CDR2 YDEGEE. The CDR3, as DNA: TGTGCCAGCAGCTTGGGGCCGTTCTCCTACGAGCAGTACTTC. Encoded protein: CASSLGPFSYEQYF.

The CDR3 loop reads CASSFHRGHLLGAFF. The CDR3 DNA sequence: TGTGCCAGCAGTTTCCACAGGGGGCACCTCCTTGGTGCTTTCTTT. The chain carries TRBV28 and TRBJ1-1; 9 nucleotides line up with TRBD1. Germline CDR1 and CDR2: MDHEN and SYDVKM. The V gene end was trimmed by 3 bases and the J gene end by 11 bases; junction bases not matched to a gene: 13. The CDR3 is 15 amino acids.

The chain couples TRBV5-6 to TRBJ2-2; TRBD2 might be the D (6 bases). Germline-derived CDR1 and CDR2 are SGHDT and YYEEEE. Trimming shortened V by 0 bases and J by 3 bases, and 12 bases separated the two germline ends. The CDR3 sequence is 16 residues long. CDR3 amino acids: CASSLVRGVDTGELFF. CDR3 bases: TGTGCCAGCAGCTTGGTGCGGGGAGTGGACACCGGGGAGCTGTTTTTT.

The V and J genes are TRBV19 and TRBJ1-5, with D tentatively TRBD1 (6 bases). The germline V gene has CDR1 LNHDA and CDR2 SQIVND (reference sequence). CDR3 size: 14 residues. V was pared by 7 bases and J by 6 bases, with 16 bases between. CDR3 sequence reads: CASTLQGTGQPQHF. The CDR3 region has the DNA TGTGCCAGTACTCTACAGGGTACAGGTCAGCCCCAGCATTTT.

The rearrangement links TRBV28 to TRBJ1-4; D may be TRBD1 (5 bases). V lost 3 bases and J lost 5, with 13 bases in between. Germline lookup yields CDR1 MDHEN and CDR2 SYDVKM. This CDR3 is built from 15 residues. The CDR3 DNA reads as TGTGCCAGCAGTTTCGACAGTAACCAAAATGAAAAACTGTTTTTT. It translates to CASSFDSNQNEKLFF.

This clone was seen once. This chain connects TRBV5-1 to TRBJ1-1; D is perhaps TRBD1 (5 bases). The CDR3 spans 14 residues. The germline V gene has CDR1 SGHRS and CDR2 YFSETQ. V lost 5 bases and J lost 1, with 12 bases in between. CDR3 residues: CASRRGQGNTEAFF. In nucleotides, the CDR3 is TGCGCCAGCAGAAGAGGCCAGGGGAACACTGAAGCTTTCTTT.

V and J are TRBV28 and TRBJ1-2, with a weak D call TRBD1 (6 bases). CDR1 and CDR2 from the germline V gene are MDHEN and SYDVKM. The ends were cut back, 7 bases at V and 3 bases at J, with 12 bases in the middle. This CDR3 is built from 13 residues. The CDR3: CASIRGAYYGYTF. CDR3 nucleotide sequence: TGTGCCAGCATCAGGGGAGCGTACTATGGCTACACCTTC.

The chain has TRBV9 and TRBJ2-5, with TRBD2 matching 8 bases. J lost 5 bases, V lost 4 bases, and 10 bases had no gene match. Germline V gives CDR1 SGDLS, CDR2 YYNGEE. This CDR3 spans 15 amino acids. The CDR3 here is CASSLDLAGLETQYF. In DNA, the CDR3 is TGTGCCAGCAGCCTCGACCTAGCGGGTCTGGAGACCCAGTACTTC.

The chain employs TRBV14 and TRBJ1-2; tentatively, D is TRBD1 (6 bases). V dropped 3 bases and J dropped 0 bases, with 8 bases sitting between them. CDR3 size: 14 residues. Per germline, CDR1 SGHDN and CDR2 FVKESK. CDR3 sequence: CASSQWDTNYGYTF. The CDR3 DNA reads as TGTGCCAGCAGCCAGTGGGACACTAACTATGGCTACACCTTC.

V is TRBV11-2 and J is TRBJ2-7, with 11 bases that match TRBD2. Trimming took 0 bases from V and 7 from J; bases not matched to a gene: 8. The germline V gene encodes CDR1 SGHAT and CDR2 FQNNGV. The CDR3 is 16 residues long. The CDR3 sequence: CASSLESLAGVGEQYF. The CDR3 nucleotides are TGTGCCAGCAGCTTAGAGTCACTAGCGGGAGTAGGGGAGCAGTACTTC.

The chain joins TRBV12-3 or TRBV12-4 to TRBJ2-1; a weak D match, TRBD2 (5 bases). The CDR3 has 13 amino acids. The ends were cut back, 4 bases at V and 12 bases at J, with 16 bases in the middle. The CDR3 region is CASSSLLASSQFF. The CDR3 nucleotides read TGTGCCAGCAGTTCGCTTCTAGCCTCGTCGCAGTTCTTC.